These T cell receptor beta chains were read from a single sample in a study of blood T cell repertoires in COVID-19. Here immunoSEQ multiplex PCR was the method, and the copy in TCRdb shows in-frame clones only, minus some. The table includes about 200,000 clones, over 70% detected once. The sample was peripheral blood. All receptors come from a woman between 65 and 79 years old with acute or convalescent COVID-19. CDR3s include the opening cysteine and the closing phenylalanine or tryptophan. The D gene is left open where the match is weak. Expanded clones are given a class, and other clones once, few, many or no size at all.

d_call	clone_size	v_call	j_call	cdr3_aa	cdr3_nt
-	-	TRBV30	TRBJ1-2	CAEDGYTF	TGTGCGGAGGATGGCTACACCTTC
TRBD2	-	TRBV9	TRBJ2-2	CASSPRTSVNTGELFF	TGTGCCAGCAGCCCGAGGACTAGCGTTAACACCGGGGAGCTGTTTTTT
TRBD2	few	TRBV10-2	TRBJ2-7	CASSGPGTNYEQYF	TGCGCCAGCAGTGGTCCAGGGACTAATTACGAGCAGTACTTC
-	-	TRBV27	TRBJ1-2	CASSLFPQGNYGYTF	TGTGCCAGCAGTTTATTTCCTCAGGGCAACTATGGCTACACCTTC
TRBD1	-	TRBV6-1	TRBJ2-7	CASSEGQGAYEQYF	TGTGCCAGCAGTGAAGGCCAGGGGGCTTACGAGCAGTACTTC
-	few	TRBV30	TRBJ1-4	CAWSLQFEKLFF	TGTGCCTGGAGTCTGCAGTTTGAAAAACTGTTTTTT
-	-	TRBV19	TRBJ2-4	CASSTSAGVDKNIQYF	TGTGCCAGTAGTACCTCGGCAGGGGTTGACAAAAACATTCAGTACTTC
-	-	TRBV3-1/TRBV3-2	TRBJ1-4	CASSQADHSICF	TGTGCCAGCAGCCAGGCAGACCATAGCATTTGTTTT
-	-	TRBV3-1/TRBV3-2	TRBJ2-2	CASSPPLAPGELFF	TGTGCCAGCAGCCCTCCCTTGGCACCCGGGGAGCTGTTTTTT
TRBD1	-	TRBV2	TRBJ2-1	CASKGTDYNEQFF	TGTGCCAGCAAAGGGACAGACTACAATGAGCAGTTCTTC
-	-	TRBV18	TRBJ1-1	CASSPGLNTEAFF	TGTGCCAGCTCACCGGGGCTCAACACTGAAGCTTTCTTT
-	-	TRBV7-2	TRBJ1-2	CASSLLTVSNYGYTF	TGTGCCAGCAGCTTATTGACAGTTTCTAACTATGGCTACACCTTC
-	-	TRBV2	TRBJ1-2	CASDRRAYGYTF	TGTGCCAGCGACAGGAGAGCCTATGGCTACACCTTC
-	-	TRBV15	TRBJ2-5	CATSRATGLWETQYF	TGTGCCACCAGCAGAGCGACAGGCTTATGGGAGACCCAGTACTTC
-	-	TRBV18	TRBJ1-1	CASSGSDSLNSEAFF	TGTGCCAGCTCAGGTTCGGACAGCTTGAACAGTGAAGCTTTCTTT
TRBD1	-	TRBV18	TRBJ1-2	CASSPQAGQGIYGYTF	TGTGCCAGCTCACCTCAAGCAGGACAGGGGATCTATGGCTACACCTTC
TRBD1	-	TRBV27	TRBJ2-7	CASSLSGQVGSDYEQYF	TGTGCCAGCAGTTTATCGGGACAGGTCGGGAGCGACTACGAGCAGTACTTC
-	-	TRBV3-1/TRBV3-2	TRBJ2-7	CASSQSSVSYEQYF	TGTGCCAGCAGCCAATCCTCTGTCTCCTACGAGCAGTACTTC
TRBD2	-	TRBV19	TRBJ2-2	CASSGAVGRGTGELFF	TGTGCCAGTAGTGGGGCTGTCGGGAGGGGGACCGGGGAGCTGTTTTTT
-	-	TRBV11-1	TRBJ2-2	CASSPRDTGELFF	TGTGCCAGCAGCCCCCGGGACACCGGGGAGCTGTTTTTT
-	-	TRBV19	TRBJ1-1	CASSMPGRGIADTEAFF	TGTGCCAGTAGTATGCCGGGACGCGGGATCGCGGACACTGAAGCTTTCTTT
-	-	TRBV14	TRBJ1-4	CASSQDPGRNEKLFF	TGTGCCAGCAGCCAAGATCCAGGGCGGAATGAAAAACTGTTTTTT
-	-	TRBV29-1	TRBJ1-1	CSVQGNTEAFF	TGCAGCGTACAGGGGAACACTGAAGCTTTCTTT
-	-	TRBV27	TRBJ1-2	CASSLSGGGHYGYTF	TGTGCCAGCAGTCTCTCCGGGGGGGGCCACTATGGCTACACCTTC
-	-	TRBV25-1	TRBJ2-5	CASSANRLKETQYF	TGTGCCAGCAGTGCTAACAGGTTAAAAGAGACCCAGTACTTC
-	few	TRBV6-5	TRBJ2-3	CASKHRTSSTDTQYF	TGTGCCAGCAAACACAGGACGTCTTCCACAGATACGCAGTATTTT
TRBD2	-	TRBV5-3	TRBJ2-1	CARSWTSGDNEQFF	TGTGCCAGAAGCTGGACTAGCGGGGACAATGAGCAGTTCTTC
-	-	TRBV19	TRBJ1-1	CASSAWDIRSTEAFF	TGTGCCAGTAGTGCGTGGGACATAAGGTCCACTGAAGCTTTCTTT
TRBD1	-	TRBV18	TRBJ2-2	CASSPPGRGRDGELFF	TGTGCCAGCTCACCACCGGGCAGGGGGCGTGACGGGGAGCTGTTTTTT
TRBD1	-	TRBV5-4	TRBJ1-6	CASSWKGQGNSPLHF	TGTGCCAGCAGCTGGAAGGGACAGGGTAATTCACCCCTCCACTTT
TRBD1	-	TRBV19	TRBJ2-2	CASSGRTGIGAGELFF	TGTGCCAGTAGTGGAAGGACAGGGATTGGGGCCGGGGAGCTGTTTTTT
TRBD2	-	TRBV24-1	TRBJ2-7	CATGASGSNEQYF	TGTGCCACCGGGGCTAGCGGGAGTAACGAGCAGTACTTC
TRBD1	once	TRBV19	TRBJ1-2	CASTPTGGGYGYTF	TGTGCCAGTACCCCGACAGGGGGGGGGTATGGCTACACCTTC
-	-	TRBV6-5	TRBJ2-2	CASSKIGGGELFF	TGTGCCAGCAGTAAAATAGGGGGTGGGGAGCTGTTTTTT
TRBD1	-	TRBV9	TRBJ1-4	CASSAGTVATNEKLFF	TGTGCCAGCAGCGCCGGGACAGTTGCAACTAATGAAAAACTGTTTTTT
TRBD1	few	TRBV6-5	TRBJ1-5	CASTPRQGYQPQHF	TGTGCCAGCACCCCCCGACAGGGTTATCAGCCCCAGCATTTT
TRBD2	-	TRBV5-4	TRBJ2-1	CASSLNGGRGENEQFF	TGTGCCAGCAGCTTGAATGGCGGGAGGGGGGAAAATGAGCAGTTCTTC
TRBD2	-	TRBV2	TRBJ2-7	CASRSSGSAYEQYF	TGTGCCAGCAGGTCCAGCGGGAGCGCCTACGAGCAGTACTTC
TRBD2	-	TRBV24-1	TRBJ2-1	CATSGTSMESSYNEQFF	TGTGCCACAAGCGGGACTAGCATGGAGAGCTCCTACAATGAGCAGTTCTTC
TRBD1	-	TRBV5-4	TRBJ2-3	CASSRDRVSDTQYF	TGTGCCAGCAGCAGGGACAGGGTGTCAGATACGCAGTATTTT
-	-	TRBV28	TRBJ1-6	CASSSDPRGPHSPLHF	TGTGCCAGCAGTTCCGATCCCAGGGGCCCTCATTCACCCCTCCACTTT
-	-	TRBV29-1	TRBJ2-5	CSGMGGQETQYF	TGCAGCGGGATGGGGGGTCAAGAGACCCAGTACTTC
TRBD2	-	TRBV10-3	TRBJ2-7	CAISEGLADAYEQYF	TGTGCCATCAGTGAGGGACTAGCGGACGCCTACGAGCAGTACTTC
-	-	TRBV5-1	TRBJ2-1	CASSLEGSSYNEQFF	TGCGCCAGCAGCTTGGAAGGGAGCTCCTACAATGAGCAGTTCTTC
-	-	TRBV2	TRBJ2-1	CASRDREVTINEQFF	TGTGCCAGCAGAGACAGGGAGGTGACTATAAATGAGCAGTTCTTC
-	-	TRBV19	TRBJ1-5	CASRRGGGGWGNQPQHF	TGTGCCAGTAGAAGAGGCGGCGGAGGCTGGGGCAATCAGCCCCAGCATTTT
TRBD2	-	TRBV4-1	TRBJ2-1	CASSQERSASGSVNEQFF	TGCGCCAGCAGCCAAGAAAGGTCGGCTAGCGGGAGTGTAAATGAGCAGTTCTTC
TRBD1	-	TRBV6-5	TRBJ2-5	CASTPRDRGGETQYF	TGTGCCAGCACCCCCCGGGACAGGGGTGGAGAGACCCAGTACTTC
TRBD1	-	TRBV11-3	TRBJ2-1	CASSLDRFYYEQFF	TGTGCCAGCAGCTTGGACAGGTTCTACTATGAGCAGTTCTTC
-	-	TRBV19	TRBJ1-5	CASSINVAGGRQPQHF	TGTGCCAGTAGTATAAACGTGGCAGGTGGGCGACAGCCCCAGCATTTT